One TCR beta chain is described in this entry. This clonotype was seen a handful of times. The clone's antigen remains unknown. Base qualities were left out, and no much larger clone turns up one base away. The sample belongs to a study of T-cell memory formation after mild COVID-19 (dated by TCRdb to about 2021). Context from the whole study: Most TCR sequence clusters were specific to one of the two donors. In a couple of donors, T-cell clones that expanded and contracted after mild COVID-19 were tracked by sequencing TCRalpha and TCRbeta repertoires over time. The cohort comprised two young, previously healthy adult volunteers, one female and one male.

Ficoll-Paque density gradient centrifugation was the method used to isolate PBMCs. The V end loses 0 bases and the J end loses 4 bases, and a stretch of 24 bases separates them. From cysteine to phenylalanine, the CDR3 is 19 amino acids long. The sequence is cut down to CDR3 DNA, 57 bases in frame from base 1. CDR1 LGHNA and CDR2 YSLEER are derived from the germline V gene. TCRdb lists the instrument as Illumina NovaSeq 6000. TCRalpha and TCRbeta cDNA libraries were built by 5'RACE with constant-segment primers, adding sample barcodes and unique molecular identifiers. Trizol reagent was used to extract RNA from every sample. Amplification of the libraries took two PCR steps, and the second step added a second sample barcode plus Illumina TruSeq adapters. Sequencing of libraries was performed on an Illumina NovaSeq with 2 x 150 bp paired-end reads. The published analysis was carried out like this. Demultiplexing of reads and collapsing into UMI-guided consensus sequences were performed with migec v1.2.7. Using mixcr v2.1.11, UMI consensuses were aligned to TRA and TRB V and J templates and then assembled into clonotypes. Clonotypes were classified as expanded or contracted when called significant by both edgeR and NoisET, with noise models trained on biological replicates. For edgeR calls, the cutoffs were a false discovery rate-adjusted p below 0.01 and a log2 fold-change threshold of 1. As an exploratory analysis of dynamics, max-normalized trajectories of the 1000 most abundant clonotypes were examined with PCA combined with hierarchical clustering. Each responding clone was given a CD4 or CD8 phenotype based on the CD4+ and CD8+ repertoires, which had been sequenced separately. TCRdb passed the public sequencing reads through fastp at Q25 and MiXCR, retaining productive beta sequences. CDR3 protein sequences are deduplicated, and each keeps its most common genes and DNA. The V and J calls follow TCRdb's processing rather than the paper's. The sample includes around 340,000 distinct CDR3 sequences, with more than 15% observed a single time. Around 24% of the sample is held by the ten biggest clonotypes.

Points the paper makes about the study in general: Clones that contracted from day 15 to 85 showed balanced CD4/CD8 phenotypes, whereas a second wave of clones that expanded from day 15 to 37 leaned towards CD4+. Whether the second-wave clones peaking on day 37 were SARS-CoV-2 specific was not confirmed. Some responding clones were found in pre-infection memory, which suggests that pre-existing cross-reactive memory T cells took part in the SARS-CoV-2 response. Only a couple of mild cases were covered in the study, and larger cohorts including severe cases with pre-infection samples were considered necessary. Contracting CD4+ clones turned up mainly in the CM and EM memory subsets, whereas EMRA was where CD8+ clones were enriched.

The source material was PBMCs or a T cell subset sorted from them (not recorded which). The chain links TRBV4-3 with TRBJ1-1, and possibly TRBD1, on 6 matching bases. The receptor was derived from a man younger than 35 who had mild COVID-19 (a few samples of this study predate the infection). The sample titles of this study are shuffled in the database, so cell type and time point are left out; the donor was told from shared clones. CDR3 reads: CASSQDNVRRDRRGTEAFF. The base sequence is TGCGCCAGCAGCCAAGATAATGTAAGAAGAGACCGCAGGGGCACTGAAGCTTTCTTT.